This TCR beta chain was observed in a study of hypomethylating agent response in myelodysplastic syndrome. With 6 bases removed from V and 9 bases from J, the gap between germline ends came to 14 bases. CDR1 and CDR2 from the germline V gene are MNHEY and SVGAGI. The length of the CDR3 is 12 residues. Measured with immunoSEQ multiplex PCR; TCRdb has only the in-frame clones, and not every one. The sample records thousands of clones, about 88% being singletons. Sequenced here: bone marrow, sampled before or after starting hypomethylating agent treatment for myelodysplastic syndrome (not recorded which). The clonotype originates from a human donor with myelodysplastic syndrome. The chain combines TRBV6-5 with TRBJ1-2; D unresolved. CDR3 residues: CASSPSERSYTF. DNA of the CDR3: TGTGCCAGCAGCCCCAGTGAGAGGAGCTACACCTTC.